A single sample is the source of the 13 T cell receptor beta chains below, sequenced in a study of graft-versus-host responses after intestinal transplantation. Their cognate antigens are unknown. Here immunoSEQ multiplex PCR was the method, and the copy in TCRdb shows in-frame clones only, minus some. Here the sample spans 140,000 or so clones, around 90% being singletons. This material consisted of unstimulated CD4+ T cells sorted from spleen or lymph node cells, taken before intestinal transplant. The receptors come from a human donor who received an intestinal transplant.

This chain joins TRBV6-5 and TRBJ2-5; D is uncertain. The CDR3 runs 13 residues. Germline V gene sequence: CDR1 MNHEY, CDR2 SVGAGI. The V end lost 2 bases, the J end lost 4 bases, and 8 bases lay between the germline ends. Here the CDR3 reads CASSYATAETQYF. The DNA of the CDR3 is TGTGCCAGCAGTTACGCCACGGCAGAGACCCAGTACTTC.

V usage is TRBV11-2 and J usage is TRBJ2-7; D is possibly TRBD2 (6 bases). The V and J ends lost 10 bases and 2 bases respectively, with 15 bases between them. This CDR3 contains 13 residues. CDR1 and CDR2 (germline): SGHAT, FQNNGV. CDR3 in DNA: TGTGCCACCGGGACTTCCCCTCCCTACGAGCAGTACTTC. Amino acid sequence: CATGTSPPYEQYF. Full variable domain (remainder filled in from reference TRBV11-2 and TRBJ2-7): EAGVAQSPRYKIIEKRQSVAFWCNPISGHATLYWYQQILGQGPKLLIQFQNNGVVDDSQLPKDRFSAERLKGVDSTLKIQPAKLEDSAVYLCATGTSPPYEQYFGPGTRLTVT.

This chain connects TRBV5-3 to TRBJ2-7; no definite D call. TRBV5-3 is designated an ORF whose function remains uncertain. This CDR3 has 12 amino acids. This CDR3 is CARSHILGPGHV. The CDR3 DNA reads TGTGCCAGAAGCCACATCCTGGGCCCCGGGCACGTC.

This chain joins TRBV7-3 and TRBJ2-3, with 8 nucleotides matching TRBD2. Germline V CDR1 and CDR2: SGHTA, FQGTGA. The CDR3 length is 14 residues. The J segment lost 4 bases and the V segment lost 4 bases, leaving 4 bases of the junction unmatched. The CDR3 region has the DNA TGTGCCAGCAGCTCGAGCGGGAGCGCAGATACGCAGTATTTT. This encodes CASSSSGSADTQYF. Filled out from reference TRBV7-3 and TRBJ2-3, the complete variable domain reads GAGVSQTPSNKVTEKGKYVELRCDPISGHTALYWYRQSLGQGPEFLIYFQGTGAADDSGLPNDRFFAVRPEGSVSTLKIQRTERGDSAVYLCASSSSGSADTQYFGPGTRLTVL.

V and J are TRBV6-5 and TRBJ1-1, with D perhaps matching TRBD1 (5 bases). V gave up 5 bases and J gave up 1 base, with 11 bases separating them. The CDR3 sequence is 14 residues long. In germline, CDR1 is MNHEY, CDR2 SVGAGI. The CDR3 here is CASSPRQSNTEAFF. The CDR3 DNA reads TGTGCCAGCAGTCCGCGACAGTCGAACACTGAAGCTTTCTTT.

The chain recombines TRBV27 with TRBJ1-1; weak D call: TRBD1 (6 bases). The ends were cut back, 2 bases at V and 2 bases at J, with 9 bases in the middle. Germline V gene lookup returns CDR1 MNHEY and CDR2 SMNVEV (reference sequence). The CDR3 runs 14 residues. The CDR3, as DNA: TGTGCCAGCAGTTTAACAGGGATTAACACTGAAGCTTTCTTT. Amino acids: CASSLTGINTEAFF.

The V gene is TRBV5-4, the J gene TRBJ2-1; D might be TRBD1 (7 bases). Germline lookup yields CDR1 SGHNT and CDR2 YYREEE (reference sequence). V lost 6 bases and J lost 10, with 17 bases in between. The length of the CDR3 is 13 residues. The CDR3 sequence: CASTRQGGEEQFF. In DNA, the CDR3 is TGTGCCAGCACCCGACAGGGAGGCGAGGAGCAGTTCTTC. Full variable domain (outside the CDR3, taken from reference TRBV5-4 and TRBJ2-1): ETGVTQSPTHLIKTRGQQVTLRCSSQSGHNTVSWYQQALGQGPQFIFQYYREEENGRGNFPPRFSGLQFPNYSSELNVNALELDDSALYLCASTRQGGEEQFFGPGTRLTVL.

Written as DNA, the CDR3 is TGCGCCAGCAGCCAACAGGACAGGGACTATGGCTACACCTTC. Translation: CASSQQDRDYGYTF. This chain uses TRBV4-3 with TRBJ1-2, with 8 bases fitting TRBD1. After removal of 2 bases from V and 3 bases from J, the junction contained 2 bases not matched to a gene. The CDR3 is 14 amino acids. CDR1 LGHNA and CDR2 YSLEER come from the germline V gene.

The V and J genes are TRBV5-1 and TRBJ2-1, with 11 nucleotides matching TRBD2. The trim removed 0 bases at V and 7 bases at J, leaving 9 bases unmatched. The CDR3 has 17 amino acids. Germline CDR1 SGHRS, CDR2 YFSETQ. The CDR3 DNA reads as TGCGCCAGCAGCTTGGCCCTTCTAGCGGGAGGCCTGAATGAGCAGTTCTTC. This encodes CASSLALLAGGLNEQFF.

The DNA of the CDR3 is TGTGCCAGCAGCTTGAGGGGCGGGAGGGTAGAGACCCAGTACTTC. Protein sequence: CASSLRGGRVETQYF. This sequence joins TRBV11-2 and TRBJ2-5, with 9 positions matching TRBD2. The germline CDR1 and CDR2 sequences are SGHAT and FQNNGV. The CDR3 runs 15 residues. Germline trimming cut 3 bases from V and 4 bases from J; bases unmatched to any gene: 6.

The rearrangement joins TRBV4-2 to TRBJ1-2, with D possibly TRBD1 on 5 matching bases. The CDR3 consists of 16 residues. Germline V lookup: CDR1 LGHNA, CDR2 YNFKEQ. With 0 bases removed from V and 3 bases from J, the gap between germline ends came to 14 bases. Written as DNA, the CDR3 is TGTGCCAGCAGCCAAGATCCGGGGGGAAGGGACTATGGCTACACCTTC. Translation: CASSQDPGGRDYGYTF.

The J gene is TRBJ2-1, the V gene TRBV20-1; D gene ambiguous. Trimming stripped 3 bases from V and 8 bases from J, with 5 bases between. The CDR3 consists of 10 residues. CDR1 is DFQATT, CDR2 SNEGSKA, per germline (reference sequence). The chain's CDR3 is CSARVDEQFF. The CDR3 DNA follows: TGCAGTGCTAGGGTGGATGAGCAGTTCTTC.

The chain combines TRBV19 with TRBJ1-1, with D unclear. V was trimmed by 5 bases and J by 7 bases, leaving 14 bases between them. This CDR3 region has 13 residues. Germline loops: CDR1 LNHDA, CDR2 SQIVND (reference sequence). CDR3 residues: CASSLTLKLEAFF. CDR3 nucleotide sequence: TGTGCCAGTAGTCTCACCCTAAAACTTGAAGCTTTCTTT.